Shown below are 3 T cell receptor beta chains from a single sample sequenced in a study of neurological immune-mediated disorders. TCRdb reanalysed the 5' RACE reads using MiXCR and keeps one entry per CDR3 protein. Of tens of thousands of distinct CDR3 sequences detected, around 9.7% appear once; the ten largest clones hold around 12%. Time point indicated: longitudinal time-point 2. Sequenced input: PBMCs. Source of these receptors: a man aged 30 to 45 in good health.

This clonotype occurred many times. The chain couples TRBV6-5 to TRBJ2-7; D not certain. CDR1 is MNHEY, CDR2 SVGAGI, per germline. V lost 0 bases and J 0 bases, leaving 3 bases between the germline ends. The CDR3 is 13 residues long. The CDR3 is CASSYSPSYEQYF. The CDR3 coding sequence is TGTGCCAGCAGTTACTCTCCCTCCTACGAGCAGTACTTC.

This clonotype was seen repeatedly, ten times or more. J is TRBJ2-1 and V is TRBV12-3 or TRBV12-4; 10 positions match TRBD1. The CDR3 consists of 13 residues. After removal of 4 bases from V and 10 bases from J, the junction contained 4 bases not matched to a gene. The CDR3 DNA is TGTGCCAGCAGTTCCGAGACAGGGGGCGAGCAGTTCTTC. Its translation is CASSSETGGEQFF.

This clonotype was counted at least ten times. The V call is TRBV12-3 or TRBV12-4, the J call TRBJ2-2, with 8 bases lining up with TRBD1. The CDR3 covers 15 residues. Losses at the gene ends were 8 bases for V and 5 bases for J; bases not matched to a gene: 10. This CDR3 reads CASAGQGAWTGELFF. The CDR3 nucleotides read TGTGCCAGCGCGGGGCAGGGGGCGTGGACCGGGGAGCTGTTTTTT.